These 23 T cell receptor beta chains came from one sample sequenced in a study of T cells in women clearing cervical HPV infection. Sequencing used immunoSEQ multiplex PCR; TCRdb keeps in-frame clones, though not all of them. This sample's table has approximately 13,000 clones. The sequencing sample was made of blood buffy coat. These receptor sequences come from a woman aged 18 to 75 with a cervical HPV16 infection that either progressed to CIN3+ or cleared (not recorded which).

Considering frequency, this clone is medium-sized. The CDR3 end is not reached by the read, which stops 3 residues before it; the germline J gene fills it in. The rearrangement links TRBV18 to TRBJ1-2; 9 bases are shared with TRBD1. Losses at the gene ends were 2 bases for V and 5 bases for J; bases not matched to a gene: 9. The CDR3 runs 16 residues. Per germline, CDR1 KGHSH and CDR2 LQKENI. The sequenced part of the CDR3 DNA is TGTGCCAGCTCACCAACAGTCACAGGGGGCGATTATGGC. It is translated as CASSPTVTGGDYG. Given in full, the CDR3 is CASSPTVTGGDYGYTF. Together with reference TRBV18 and TRBJ1-2, the CDR3 gives the full variable domain: NAGVMQNPRHLVRRRGQEARLRCSPMKGHSHVYWYRQLPEEGLKFMVYLQKENIIDESGMPKERFSAEFPKEGPSILRIQQVVRGDSAAYFCASSPTVTGGDYGYTFGSGTRLTVV.

A word on this clone: The missing CDR3 end, 3 residues past where the read stops, is filled in from the germline J gene. The chain joins TRBV20-1 to TRBJ2-1, with 10 bases lining up with TRBD1. The V segment lost 6 bases and the J segment 5 bases; nucleotides outside the gene matches: 10. CDR3 length: 15 amino acids. From germline, CDR1 is DFQATT and CDR2 SNEGSKA (reference sequence). This CDR3 is CSATQGQGVHNEQFF. The CDR3 bases that were read are TGCAGTGCCACCCAAGGACAGGGGGTGCACAATGAG.

CDR3 DNA, as far as it was read: TGTGCCAGCAGCTCGGACAGAGACACAGATACG. It is translated as CASSSDRDTDT. The whole CDR3 protein is CASSSDRDTDTQYF. This chain joins TRBV7-8 and TRBJ2-3; the D gene is possibly TRBD1 (6 bases). Read data end 3 residues before the CDR3 end; the end is taken from the germline J gene. Germline assignment: CDR1 SGHVS and CDR2 FQNEAQ. This CDR3 is 14 amino acids long. Trimming cost V 4 bases and J 2 bases, with 10 bases left between them.

Comments on this clone: The read ends 3 residues shy of where the CDR3 ends; the end is completed using the germline J gene. This sequence joins TRBV19 and TRBJ2-2; tentative D call: TRBD2 (5 bases). Germline V gene data show CDR1 as LNHDA and CDR2 as SQIVND (reference sequence). CDR3 size: 14 residues. Trimming stripped 10 bases from V and 5 bases from J, with 17 bases between. Partial CDR3 DNA: TGTGCCACCCGGGGTAGGGCTAGGACCGGGGAG. Translated, it gives CATRGRARTGE. The whole CDR3 sequence is CATRGRARTGELFF.

Points on this clone: The read ends 3 residues before the CDR3 terminus; that terminus is restored from the germline J gene. The chain combines TRBV20-1 with TRBJ2-1, with a tentative D call TRBD2 (6 bases). The germline V gene has CDR1 DFQATT and CDR2 SNEGSKA (reference sequence). V gave up 1 base and J gave up 2 bases, with 9 bases separating them. The CDR3 is made up of 14 amino acids. This chain's CDR3 is CSARAEGPYNEQFF. The part of the CDR3 DNA that was read is TGCAGTGCTAGAGCGGAGGGGCCCTACAATGAG.

The CDR3 bases that were read are TGTGCCTGGAGCCTGCGGGGGTTCCATCAAGAGACC. Its protein product is CAWSLRGFHQET. The CDR3, in full, reads CAWSLRGFHQETQYF. V is TRBV30 and J is TRBJ2-5, with 7 bases fitting TRBD2. The read terminates 3 residues before the CDR3 end, so the remaining end is supplied by the germline J gene. The germline V gene encodes CDR1 GTSNPN and CDR2 SVGIG (reference sequence). J lost 2 bases, V lost 3 bases, and 9 bases had no gene match. The CDR3 totals 15 residues.

Points on this clone: The read terminates 3 residues ahead of where the CDR3 ends, so the germline J gene completes it. The chain uses TRBV19 and TRBJ2-3; 9 bases agree with TRBD2. Germline loops: CDR1 LNHDA, CDR2 SQIVND (reference sequence). The CDR3 runs to 17 residues. V lost 3 bases and J lost 6; bases outside the gene matches: 13. Incomplete CDR3 DNA: TGTGCCAGTAGTATCACACCGGGACTAGCTGGTTTGGATACG. Protein product: CASSITPGLAGLDT. The full-length CDR3 reads as CASSITPGLAGLDTQYF.

Notes on this clone: Read sequence stops 3 residues before the CDR3 end, and the germline J gene provides the missing end. The chain couples TRBV12-3 or TRBV12-4 to TRBJ2-7; 9 nucleotides align to TRBD1. Germline trimming cut 6 bases from V and 3 bases from J; bases unmatched to any gene: 6. The CDR3 is 14 amino acids. The CDR3 DNA, read in part, is TGTGCCAGCAGCCTGACAGGGGGGAGCTACGAG. Amino acid sequence: CASSLTGGSYE. The full CDR3 sequence reads CASSLTGGSYEQYF.

Points on this clone: The CDR3 extends 3 residues past the end of the read, so its final part is completed from the germline J gene. The chain links TRBV30 to TRBJ1-4, with a possible D match to TRBD1 (6 bases). The V end lost 3 bases, the J end lost 5 bases, and 10 bases lay between the germline ends. The CDR3 spans 13 residues. CDR1 and CDR2 from the germline V gene are GTSNPN and SVGIG (reference sequence). The CDR3 DNA, read in part, is TGTGCCTGGAGGGCGACAGGAAATGAAAAA. Its translation: CAWRATGNEK. The whole CDR3 protein reads CAWRATGNEKLFF.

Worth noting for this clone: Read sequence stops 3 residues before the CDR3 end, and the germline J gene provides the missing end. V is TRBV12-3 or TRBV12-4 and J is TRBJ1-1; D remains unclear. The V and J ends lost 7 bases and 0 bases respectively, with 3 bases between them. This CDR3 comprises 11 residues. The covered CDR3 bases are TGTGCCAGCATCATGAACACTGAA. Translating gives CASIMNTE. The CDR3, in full, reads CASIMNTEAFF.

As concerns this clone: The read terminates 3 residues before the CDR3 end, so the remaining end is supplied by the germline J gene. This chain links TRBV2 with TRBJ2-3, with D possibly called TRBD1 or TRBD2 (5 bases each). Germline CDR1 and CDR2: SNHLY and FYNNEI. The CDR3 sequence is 16 residues long. The covered CDR3 bases are TGTGCCAGCAGTGAAGACGTAGAAACAGGCTGGGAGACG. It specifies CASSEDVETGWET. The complete CDR3 reads CASSEDVETGWETQYF.

For this clone: Read coverage stops 3 residues before the CDR3 terminus; the germline J gene supplies the remainder. V and J are TRBV4-1 and TRBJ2-1; D is ambiguous. The V end was cut by 1 base, the J end by 1 base, with 8 bases between. The germline V gene has CDR1 MGHRA and CDR2 YSYEKL. This CDR3 is built from 15 residues. Incomplete CDR3 DNA: TGCGCCAGCAGCCAAGGGGCGCCTTCCTACAATGAG. This codes for CASSQGAPSYNE. The whole CDR3 sequence reads CASSQGAPSYNEQFF.

Concerning this clone itself: Read sequence stops 3 residues before the CDR3 end, and the germline J gene provides the missing end. This chain uses TRBV18 with TRBJ2-3; 9 nucleotides align to TRBD2. Germline trimming cut 0 bases from V and 4 bases from J; bases unmatched to any gene: 5. Germline CDR1 and CDR2: KGHSH and LQKENI. CDR3 length: 16 residues. The CDR3 reads CASSPPSAGGADTQYF. The CDR3 bases that were read are TGTGCCAGCTCACCACCGTCTGCGGGGGGGGCAGATACG. The full variable domain, its missing parts supplied by reference TRBV18 and TRBJ2-3, is NAGVMQNPRHLVRRRGQEARLRCSPMKGHSHVYWYRQLPEEGLKFMVYLQKENIIDESGMPKERFSAEFPKEGPSILRIQQVVRGDSAAYFCASSPPSAGGADTQYFGPGTRLTVL.

To note about this clone: The sequenced fragment ends 3 residues before the CDR3 boundary, so the rest is inferred from the germline J gene. The chain has TRBV12-3 or TRBV12-4 and TRBJ2-1; D is possibly TRBD1 or TRBD2 (5 bases each). This CDR3 comprises 15 residues. Trimming removed 7 bases at V and 3 bases at J, with 16 bases between. The chain's CDR3 is CASNPEGNDYNEQFF. The DNA read from the CDR3 is TGTGCCAGCAATCCCGAGGGGAACGACTACAATGAG.

Comment on this clone: The CDR3 is cut off 3 residues early in the read; its end comes from the germline J gene. J is TRBJ2-7 and V is TRBV12-5; D not resolved. Germline V CDR1 and CDR2: LGHNT, FRNRAP. The V end was cut by 7 bases, the J end by 1 base, with 17 bases between. CDR3 size: 15 residues. The CDR3: CASAPERQASYEQYF. Incomplete CDR3 DNA: TGTGCTAGTGCCCCCGAAAGGCAGGCTTCCTACGAG.

As for this clone: The DNA ends 3 residues before the CDR3 does, and the rest of the CDR3 is filled in from the germline J gene. V is TRBV7-2 and J is TRBJ1-2; D not resolved. CDR1 and CDR2 from the germline V gene are SGHTA and FQGNSA. The CDR3 spans 11 residues. CDR3: CASSLASDYTF. The CDR3 DNA, read in part, is TGTGCCAGCAGCTTAGCTAGTGAC.

Comments on this clone: The CDR3 is cut off 3 residues early in the read; its end comes from the germline J gene. The V and J genes are TRBV10-1 and TRBJ2-1; 7 bases line up with TRBD1. The germline V gene encodes CDR1 WNHNN and CDR2 SYGVQD (reference sequence). The V segment lost 5 bases and the J segment 8 bases; nucleotides outside the gene matches: 6. The CDR3 has 13 residues. Incomplete CDR3 DNA: TGCGCCAGCAGTTCGGGACAGACTGATGAG. Translated: CASSSGQTDE. In full, the CDR3 is CASSSGQTDEQFF.

Concerning this clone: The read terminates 3 residues ahead of where the CDR3 ends, so the germline J gene completes it. This chain links TRBV6-2 or TRBV6-3 with TRBJ1-1; possibly TRBD1 for D (5 bases). Germline V gene lookup returns CDR1 MNHEY and CDR2 SVGEGT. CDR3 length equals 12 residues. The CDR3 DNA, read in part, is TGTGCCAGCAGTTACTTCGGGGGAGAG. The encoded protein is CASSYFGGE. The full CDR3 sequence reads CASSYFGGEAFF.

With respect to this clone: The read ends 3 residues early relative to the CDR3; the germline J gene fills the gap. The rearrangement joins TRBV10-1 to TRBJ2-3; TRBD2 might be the D (6 bases). The CDR3 contains 15 residues. Germline loops: CDR1 WNHNN, CDR2 SYGVQD (reference sequence). Trimming stripped 6 bases from V and 2 bases from J, with 15 bases between. The part of the CDR3 DNA that was read is TGCGCCAGCAGGGGCGTGGGGGGACTCACAGATACG. Translation: CASRGVGGLTDT. The full CDR3 sequence reads CASRGVGGLTDTQYF.

Remarks on this clone: The CDR3 extends 3 residues past the end of the read, so its final part is completed from the germline J gene. The rearrangement uses TRBV29-1 and TRBJ1-2, with D possibly matching TRBD1 (5 bases). This CDR3 has 13 residues. The germline CDR1 and CDR2 sequences are SQVTM and ANQGSEA. Trimming pared 6 bases from V and 5 bases from J, leaving 16 bases between. The CDR3 region is CSVVPAGRYGYTF. The part of the CDR3 DNA that was read is TGCAGCGTCGTACCGGCGGGGCGGTATGGC.

Of note for this clone: From the germline J gene comes the end of the CDR3, since the read stops 3 residues before it. The chain uses TRBV7-9 and TRBJ1-2; D is unresolved. The germline V gene encodes CDR1 SEHNR and CDR2 FQNEAQ (reference sequence). The CDR3 is 14 residues long. The CDR3 is CASSLSSEGYDYTF. Incomplete CDR3 DNA: TGTGCCAGCAGCTTATCCTCGGAGGGCTACGAC.

Turning to this clone: The read gets to within 3 residues of the CDR3 end, and the germline J gene fills in the rest. The rearrangement links TRBV5-4 to TRBJ1-3; D is perhaps TRBD1 (6 bases). Per germline, CDR1 SGHNT and CDR2 YYREEE (reference sequence). V dropped 4 bases and J dropped 0 bases, with 11 bases sitting between them. The CDR3 is 15 amino acids. Incomplete CDR3 DNA: TGTGCCAGCAGCCAGACGGGACACTCTGGAAACACC. As protein: CASSQTGHSGNT. The entire CDR3 protein reads CASSQTGHSGNTIYF.

As regards this clone: The read halts 3 residues ahead of the CDR3 end, with the missing end drawn from the germline J gene. J is TRBJ2-6 and V is TRBV30, with D unresolved. Germline V CDR1 and CDR2: GTSNPN, SVGIG (reference sequence). The CDR3 is 13 amino acids. V was clipped by 5 bases and J by 1 base, with 6 bases between them. Partial CDR3 DNA: TGTGCCTGGGAAGGGTCTGGGGCCAACGTC. This gives the protein CAWEGSGANV. The CDR3 reads in full as CAWEGSGANVLTF.